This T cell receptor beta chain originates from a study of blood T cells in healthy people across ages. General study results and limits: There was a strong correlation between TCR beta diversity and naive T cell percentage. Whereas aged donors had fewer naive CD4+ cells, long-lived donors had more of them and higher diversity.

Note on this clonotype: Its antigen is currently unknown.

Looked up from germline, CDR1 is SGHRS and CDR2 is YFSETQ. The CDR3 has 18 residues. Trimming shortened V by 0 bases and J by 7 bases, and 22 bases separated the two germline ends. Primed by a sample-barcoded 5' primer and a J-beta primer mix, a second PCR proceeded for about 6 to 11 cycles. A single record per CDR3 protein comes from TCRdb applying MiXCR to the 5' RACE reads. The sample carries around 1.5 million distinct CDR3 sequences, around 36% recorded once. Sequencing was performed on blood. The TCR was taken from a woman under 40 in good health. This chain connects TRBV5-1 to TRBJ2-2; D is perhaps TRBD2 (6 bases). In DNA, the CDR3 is TGCGCCAGCAGCTTGGTTCCGGTGTACGGGGGATATTACGGGGAGCTGTTTTTT. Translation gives CASSLVPVYGGYYGELFF.